This T cell receptor beta chain was sequenced during a study of shared clonotypes between healthy human individuals. With regard to this clone: Its specificity is unknown.

Using immunoSEQ multiplex PCR, the repertoire was profiled, and TCRdb retains in-frame clones only, with some absent. The repertoire consists of approximately 530,000 clones, with approximately 95% occurring once and the leading ten covering around 0.067%. Germline CDR1 reads WSHSY; CDR2 reads SAAADI. Trimming left V 8 bases short and J 0 bases short, with 13 bases between. The CDR3 length is 14 residues. Notes on the study in general: Some clonotypes were shared by all four sorted-subset donors, while others were not shared. The non-shared ones had lower generation probabilities than the shared ones.

The specimen was naive CD4+ T cells sorted from blood. The subset was: CD45RA+ positively selected. This receptor was identified in a woman aged 30 to 39 in good health. The chain recombines TRBV10-2 with TRBJ1-1, with D uncertain. The CDR3 DNA reads TGCGCCAGCGGAAAGACGGAAATGAACACTGAAGCTTTCTTT. Translating it yields CASGKTEMNTEAFF.